The next 22 T cell receptor beta chains were all read from a single sample in a study of tumor and adjacent non-tumor tissue in lung cancer. Three rounds of nested PCR, following a modified ARM-PCR protocol, produced the TCRbeta library. TCRdb re-called the multiplex PCR reads through MiXCR, storing one row per CDR3 protein. The repertoire has roughly 120,000 distinct CDR3 sequences, approximately 80% of them found once; the top ten carry around 21%. The template was RNA from unsorted bulk tissue. Sequencing was carried out using lung tumor tissue. All receptors come from a man aged 65 to 79 with non-small cell lung cancer.

A single count supports this clonotype. No conserved phenylalanine or tryptophan ends this CDR3, so it is likely a read error. It is unclear where the CDR3 begins or ends on the DNA, so no DNA is shown, and the CDR3 is as TCRdb lists it. This chain uses TRBV12-3 or TRBV12-4 with TRBJ2-3; the D call TRBD2 from the table was never checked on the DNA. The CDR3 has 15 amino acids, counting both end residues. Here the CDR3 reads CASRTPGLAGEAQCL.

The chain employs TRBV28 and TRBJ2-3; 7 nucleotides align to TRBD1. Germline V gene lookup returns CDR1 MDHEN and CDR2 SYDVKM. V gave up 5 bases and J gave up 0 bases; unmatched junction bases: 8. The CDR3 is made up of 16 amino acids. The chain's CDR3 is CASSLTGAMSTDTQYF. Here the CDR3 DNA reads TGTGCCAGCAGTCTCACAGGGGCGATGAGCACAGATACGCAGTATTTT.

This clonotype has a count of ten or more. The chain employs TRBV18 and TRBJ1-1; D is perhaps TRBD1 (5 bases). Germline V gene data show CDR1 as KGHSH and CDR2 as LQKENI. V shed 10 bases and J shed 1 base, with 16 bases lying between them. This CDR3 has 14 residues. The CDR3 sequence: CATHPTAQNTEAFF. The CDR3 DNA is TGTGCCACCCACCCGACAGCGCAGAACACTGAAGCTTTCTTT.

Only a few counts were recorded for this clonotype. Lacking the conserved final phenylalanine or tryptophan, this CDR3 likely reflects a read error. CDR3 coding DNA: TGTGCCAGCAGCCTTAGAGACACCCAGTACATC. As protein: CASSLRDTQYI. This chain links TRBV6-6 with TRBJ2-5; D is ambiguous. Germline CDR1 is MNHNY and CDR2 is SVGAGI (reference sequence). Trimming removed 6 bases from V and 8 bases from J, with 10 bases in between. There are 11 residues in the CDR3.

Notes on this clonotype: Without the conserved terminal phenylalanine or tryptophan, this CDR3 likely stems from a read error. It is unclear where the CDR3 begins or ends on the DNA, so no DNA is shown, and the CDR3 is as TCRdb lists it. The rearrangement links TRBV6-2 or TRBV6-3 to TRBJ2-1; TRBD2, the D gene given by the table, was not confirmed from the DNA. 15 amino acids form the CDR3, both terminal residues included. Germline CDR1 is MNHEY and CDR2 is SVGEGT. The CDR3 loop reads CASSPGLGNTNDQSL.

To note about this clonotype: A read error may account for a junction end that differs from germline. The rearrangement links TRBV12-3 or TRBV12-4 to TRBJ2-1, with D perhaps given as TRBD1 or TRBD2 (6 bases each). The CDR3 is made up of 14 amino acids. CDR3 coding DNA: TGTACCAGCAGTCTAGAGGGGGGCTCGGATGGGCAGTTCTTC. This encodes CTSSLEGGSDGQFF.

The genes are TRBV5-4 and TRBJ2-7; either TRBD1 or TRBD2 may supply D (5 bases each). The CDR3 covers 14 residues. Germline values: CDR1 SGHNT, CDR2 YYREEE (reference sequence). The V end was cut by 4 bases, the J end by 3 bases, with 14 bases between. DNA of the CDR3: TGTGCCAGCAGCAGGCCGGGGCGATACTACGAGCAGTACTTC. This gives the protein CASSRPGRYYEQYF.

This clonotype was observed once. One junction end does not reproduce the germline sequence, and a read error may be involved. The V call is TRBV10-2, the J call TRBJ2-2, with 7 bases identical to TRBD2. The CDR3 covers 16 residues. Germline V gene lookup returns CDR1 WSHSY and CDR2 SAAADI. CDR3 bases: TGCGCCAGCAGACCAGACGGGGGGTGTAACACCGGGGAGCTATTTTTT. It codes for CASRPDGGCNTGELFF.

The chain is built from TRBV4-2 and TRBJ2-5; D uncertain. The J call may be incorrect, as the DNA end agrees better with TRBJ2-3. The CDR3 covers 17 residues. CDR1 LGHNA and CDR2 YNFKEQ come from the germline V gene. CDR3 sequence: CASSQDIAALGSDTQYF. The CDR3 nucleotides read TGTGCCAGCAGCCAAGATATTGCCGCTCTTGGCTCTGATACGCAGTATTTT.

For this clonotype: At one of its ends the junction is not consistent with the germline gene, which may arise from a read error. The CDR3 is CCASIVSEQYF. CDR3 DNA: TGCTGTGCTAGTATAGTCTCCGAGCAGTACTTC. J is TRBJ2-7 and V is TRBV20-1; D not certain. The CDR3 is 11 residues long. The germline V gene has CDR1 DFQATT and CDR2 SNEGSKA (reference sequence).

The chain recombines TRBV29-1 with TRBJ1-4; D might be TRBD1 (5 bases). Germline V gene sequence: CDR1 SQVTM, CDR2 ANQGSEA. CDR3 length: 14 amino acids. With 8 bases removed from V and 0 bases from J, the gap between germline ends came to 13 bases. CDR3 loop: CSSFGASTNEKLFF. In DNA form, the CDR3 reads TGCAGCTCATTCGGGGCATCAACTAATGAAAAACTGTTTTTT.

Concerning this clonotype: At one end the junction does not follow the germline gene, possibly because of a read error. The V gene is TRBV29-1, the J gene TRBJ2-1, with 10 bases fitting TRBD2. Germline V gene data show CDR1 as SQVTM and CDR2 as ANQGSEA. CDR3 length: 14 amino acids. CDR3 in DNA: TGCAGCGTCTTAGCGGGGGGCCGGTGTAATGAGCAGTTATTC. It codes for CSVLAGGRCNEQLF.

Concerning this clonotype: One junction end disagrees with the germline gene, perhaps due to a read error. This chain uses TRBV6-9 with TRBJ2-3; D could derive from TRBD1 or TRBD2 (5 bases each). Germline V CDR1 and CDR2: MNHGY, SVAAGI. The CDR3 spans 15 residues. The CDR3 DNA sequence: TGTGCCAGCGGTTATTCGGGGCAACGCACAGATACCCAGTATTTT. This encodes CASGYSGQRTDTQYF.

With respect to this clonotype: This sequence may be a read error, since a much larger clone differs from it by one base. This rearrangement joins TRBV28 to TRBJ1-4, with D unclear. This CDR3 has 21 residues. Germline V CDR1 and CDR2: MDHEN, SYDVKM. In nucleotides, the CDR3 is TGTGCCAGCAGTAGCATGGGTCATGGTTTCGGGTTACGGCGGGCTAATAAAAAACTGTTTTTT. This codes for CASSSMGHGFGLRRANKKLFF.

Many counts were recorded for this clonotype. The chain is built from TRBV29-1 and TRBJ1-1; D is unresolved. CDR1 is SQVTM, CDR2 ANQGSEA, per germline. V lost 1 base, J lost 11 bases, and 17 bases lay in between. The CDR3 runs to 13 residues. CDR3 DNA: TGCAGCGTTGAAGGTGGGGTAACCTTAGTCGCTTTCTTT. Amino acids: CSVEGGVTLVAFF.

The chain links TRBV6-1 to TRBJ1-1; D ambiguous. The ends were cut back, 2 bases at V and 12 bases at J, with 22 bases in the middle. The CDR3 extends over 15 amino acids. Germline V lookup: CDR1 MNHNS, CDR2 SASEGT. The DNA for the CDR3 is TGTGCCAGCAGTGAAAACAGCCTGACGAACACTGCACCTTTCTTT. Protein product: CASSENSLTNTAPFF.

Of note for this clonotype: A read error is likely, as this CDR3 ends without the conserved phenylalanine or tryptophan. This CDR3 reads CASSQGLGGLWTQYL. The CDR3 nucleotides read TGCGCTAGCAGCCAGGGACTCGGAGGCTTGTGGACCCAGTACTTG. The chain joins TRBV4-1 to TRBJ2-5; TRBD2 might be the D (6 bases). The CDR3 consists of 15 residues. Germline loops: CDR1 MGHRA, CDR2 YSYEKL.

A remark on this clonotype: The germline gene is not matched at one end of the junction; a read error may be the cause. V is TRBV10-3 and J is TRBJ2-7; possibly TRBD1 for D (6 bases). There are 14 residues in the CDR3. Per germline, CDR1 ENHRY and CDR2 SYGVKD. The CDR3 sequence: CTINEMQGTDEQYF. For the CDR3, the DNA is TGTACCATCAACGAAATGCAGGGGACGGACGAGCAGTACTTC.

J is TRBJ1-6 and V is TRBV28; 9 bases align to TRBD1. This CDR3 comprises 12 residues. The J segment lost 10 bases and the V segment lost 11 bases, leaving 6 bases of the junction unmatched. CDR1 is MDHEN and CDR2 is SYDVKM in the germline V gene. CDR3 residues: CAWGTGRSPLHF. The CDR3 coding sequence is TGTGCCTGGGGGACAGGGAGGTCACCCCTCCACTTT.

This clonotype appeared once. A junction end diverges from the germline sequence, so it may reflect a read error. The V and J genes are TRBV5-6 and TRBJ2-7; D perhaps matches TRBD2 (5 bases). Germline V lookup: CDR1 SGHDT, CDR2 YYEEEE. There are 13 residues in the CDR3. The CDR3 coding sequence is TGTGGCAGCCCGGGCGGGTGGTCCTACGAGCATTACTTC. Translated, it gives CGSPGGWSYEHYF.

In its sample, this clonotype was seen once. One end of the junction varies from germline; a read error may be responsible. This chain connects TRBV29-1 to TRBJ2-5; no definite D call. The germline V gene has CDR1 SQVTM and CDR2 ANQGSEA. The CDR3 runs to 12 residues. CDR3: CSVKVGGETQYF. CDR3 sequence (DNA): TGCAGCGTTAAAGTCGGCGGAGAGACCCAATACTTC.

Turning to this clonotype: At one boundary the junction diverges from the germline segment, which might be a read error. The chain uses TRBV29-1 and TRBJ2-7, with 11 bases lining up with TRBD2. The V gene's germline CDR1 is SQVTM and CDR2 ANQGSEA. The CDR3 loop spans 14 amino acids. DNA of the CDR3: TGCAGCAGAGGGACTAGCGGCCGATCCTACGAACAGTACTTC. Protein product: CSRGTSGRSYEQYF.